Each of the 20 T cell receptor beta chains below was sequenced from the same sample in a study of cytomegalovirus exposure and HLA in healthy donors. The PCR had 60 Vbeta and 13 Jbeta primers. Here immunoSEQ multiplex PCR was the method, and the copy in TCRdb shows in-frame clones only, minus some. This sample has 150,000 to 200,000 clones; 65% to 85% occur once, and the top ten carry 0.098%. The sample was PBMCs. These TCRs come from a boy younger than 10 in good health and CMV-seronegative.

This clone has only one observation. CDR3: CASSPIASGEQYF. CDR3 bases: TGTGCCAGCAGCCCAATCGCCAGTGGCGAGCAGTACTTC. J is TRBJ2-7 and V is TRBV9; D remains ambiguous. V lost 4 bases to trimming and J lost 6 bases, with 14 bases between them. The length of the CDR3 is 13 residues. Germline CDR1 SGDLS, CDR2 YYNGEE.

The chain carries TRBV4-3 and TRBJ2-7; the D gene is possibly TRBD1 (6 bases). The CDR3 contains 15 residues. Germline V gene sequence: CDR1 LGHNA, CDR2 YSLEER. Trimming left V 1 base short and J 5 bases short, with 15 bases between. CDR3 nucleotides: TGCGCCAGCAGCCAAGTAAGGGCAGGGGCCCACGAGCAGTACTTC. Translated: CASSQVRAGAHEQYF.

This chain joins TRBV5-1 and TRBJ2-3; D is possibly TRBD1 (6 bases). This CDR3 has 14 amino acids. V gave up 4 bases and J gave up 0 bases, with 9 bases separating them. Germline V gives CDR1 SGHRS, CDR2 YFSETQ. The CDR3 region has the DNA TGCGCCAGCAGCATGGGACAAAGCACAGATACGCAGTATTTT. It yields the protein CASSMGQSTDTQYF. Using reference TRBV5-1 and TRBJ2-3 for the parts outside the CDR3, the full variable domain is KAGVTQTPRYLIKTRGQQVTLSCSPISGHRSVSWYQQTPGQGLQFLFEYFSETQRNKGNFPGRFSGRQFSNSRSEMNVSTLELGDSALYLCASSMGQSTDTQYFGPGTRLTVL.

This chain links TRBV6-6 with TRBJ1-5; D uncertain. V gave up 7 bases and J gave up 0 bases, with 16 bases separating them. The CDR3 is made up of 16 amino acids. In germline, CDR1 is MNHNY, CDR2 SVGAGI (reference sequence). Here the CDR3 reads CASTTRPSNSNQPQHF. The CDR3, as DNA: TGTGCCAGCACCACCAGGCCTTCCAATAGCAATCAGCCCCAGCATTTT.

This sequence joins TRBV18 and TRBJ2-1; D gene unclear. This CDR3 has 17 amino acids. The V end was cut by 1 base, the J end by 5 bases, with 18 bases between. Germline CDR1 and CDR2: KGHSH and LQKENI. CDR3 amino acids: CASSPRADLPVHNEQFF. The CDR3 nucleotides are TGTGCCAGCTCACCACGGGCTGATCTACCCGTTCACAATGAGCAGTTCTTC.

This clone was picked up one time. The chain combines TRBV29-1 with TRBJ1-4; D is unresolved. V was pared by 4 bases and J by 8 bases, with 11 bases between. Per the germline V gene, CDR1 is SQVTM and CDR2 is ANQGSEA. The CDR3 has 12 residues. In nucleotides, the CDR3 is TGCAGCGTTGCGGAGGGCAACGAAAAACTGTTTTTT. The encoded protein is CSVAEGNEKLFF.

The chain is built from TRBV6-1 and TRBJ1-4; 7 bases line up with TRBD1. Germline CDR1 and CDR2: MNHNS and SASEGT. V gave up 5 bases and J gave up 5 bases; unmatched junction bases: 17. The CDR3 totals 18 residues. In DNA form, the CDR3 reads TGTGCCAGCAGTAAAGGGGACCCAGACAGGGCCCTGAATGAAAAACTGTTTTTT. It encodes CASSKGDPDRALNEKLFF.

This clone was recorded a few times. The chain carries TRBV4-2 and TRBJ1-1; D is undetermined. Germline CDR1 and CDR2: LGHNA and YNFKEQ. The CDR3 contains 11 residues. V shed 5 bases and J shed 6 bases, with 7 bases lying between them. The CDR3, as DNA: TGTGCCAGCAGCTCGCCGGCTGAAGCTTTCTTT. Translating gives CASSSPAEAFF.

The chain recombines TRBV7-2 with TRBJ1-1, with D perhaps TRBD1 (6 bases). CDR3 length: 14 amino acids. Per germline, CDR1 SGHTA and CDR2 FQGNSA. Trimming cost V 5 bases and J 4 bases, with 14 bases left between them. CDR3 residues: CASSPPGQITEAFF. Here the CDR3 DNA reads TGTGCCAGCAGCCCACCGGGACAAATCACTGAAGCTTTCTTT.

This sequence joins TRBV7-2 and TRBJ2-3, with 13 bases identical to TRBD2. The CDR3 is 16 amino acids. Germline CDR1 is SGHTA and CDR2 is FQGNSA. V trimming: 0 bases; J trimming: 4 bases; junction bases outside the gene matches: 1. CDR3 region: CASSLATSGGADTQYF. CDR3 bases: TGTGCCAGCAGCTTAGCCACTAGCGGGGGGGCAGATACGCAGTATTTT.

V is TRBV19 and J is TRBJ1-1; a possible D gene is TRBD1 (5 bases). This CDR3 spans 16 amino acids. The germline V gene has CDR1 LNHDA and CDR2 SQIVND (reference sequence). V was cut by 3 bases and J by 2 bases, with 16 bases left in between. The CDR3 sequence: CASSMGRTRPNTEAFF. DNA for the CDR3: TGTGCCAGTAGTATGGGTCGGACAAGACCTAACACTGAAGCTTTCTTT.

The V and J genes are TRBV27 and TRBJ2-7; D perhaps matches TRBD2 (6 bases). Between the trimmed V and J ends, which lost 0 bases and 6 bases, there was a span of 18 bases. CDR1 is MNHEY, CDR2 SMNVEV, per germline (reference sequence). The CDR3 extends over 16 amino acids. CDR3 region: CASSLSRAPGEVEQYF. In DNA, the CDR3 is TGTGCCAGCAGTTTATCGAGGGCGCCGGGGGAGGTCGAGCAGTACTTC.

This chain uses TRBV7-2 with TRBJ2-1; possibly TRBD1 for D (6 bases). From germline, CDR1 is SGHTA and CDR2 FQGNSA. The CDR3 extends over 16 amino acids. V was shortened by 4 bases and J by 5 bases, with 18 bases between the two germline ends. DNA of the CDR3: TGTGCCAGCAGCTCCCTCGGGACAAGGATTAACAATGAGCAGTTCTTC. It translates to CASSSLGTRINNEQFF.

The rearrangement uses TRBV4-3 and TRBJ1-6, with D possibly matching TRBD1 (6 bases). The CDR3 has 18 amino acids. Germline loops: CDR1 LGHNA, CDR2 YSLEER. Trimming cost V 4 bases and J 3 bases, with 19 bases left between them. The DNA of the CDR3 is TGCGCCAGCAGCCTCCAGGGGCCTGGACTTCACTATAATTCACCCCTCCACTTT. Translation gives CASSLQGPGLHYNSPLHF.

This sequence joins TRBV7-2 and TRBJ2-1, with unresolved D. Trimming took 2 bases from V and 7 from J, leaving 6 bases between them. The CDR3 covers 12 residues. Per the germline V gene, CDR1 is SGHTA and CDR2 is FQGNSA. CDR3 sequence (DNA): TGTGCCAGCAGCTTATTAGCAAATGAGCAGTTCTTC. Its protein product is CASSLLANEQFF.

The rearrangement uses TRBV28 and TRBJ1-5; 7 positions match TRBD1. In germline, CDR1 is MDHEN, CDR2 SYDVKM. V was clipped by 7 bases and J by 2 bases; unmatched bases: 5. The CDR3 extends over 14 amino acids. The CDR3 DNA is TGTGCCAGCACACTTACAGGGGGCAATCAGCCCCAGCATTTT. Amino acids: CASTLTGGNQPQHF.

As to this clone: The junction departs from germline at one end; a sequencing error may be responsible. J is TRBJ1-2 and V is TRBV5-4; 7 bases fit TRBD1. Germline V lookup: CDR1 SGHNT, CDR2 YYREEE (reference sequence). The CDR3 contains 16 residues. The CDR3 coding sequence is TGTGCCAGCAGCGTAGAGGCGGGACAGAGGCTCTATGGTTACACCTTC. It codes for CASSVEAGQRLYGYTF.

This chain links TRBV30 with TRBJ2-6; TRBD1 might be the D (5 bases). V dropped 7 bases and J dropped 4 bases, with 11 bases sitting between them. The CDR3 length is 13 residues. Germline V gene lookup returns CDR1 GTSNPN and CDR2 SVGIG (reference sequence). DNA of the CDR3: TGTGCCTCCACAGGCTCGGGGGCCAACGTCCTGACTTTC. Its protein is CASTGSGANVLTF.

The chain employs TRBV4-3 and TRBJ2-7, with D possibly matching TRBD1 (6 bases). The CDR3 runs 14 residues. Trimming took 0 bases from V and 2 from J, leaving 8 bases between them. Germline V gene lookup returns CDR1 LGHNA and CDR2 YSLEER. Here the CDR3 reads CASSQDHRAYEQYF. DNA of the CDR3: TGCGCCAGCAGCCAAGATCACAGGGCCTACGAGCAGTACTTC.

V is TRBV5-6 and J is TRBJ2-7; the match to TRBD2 covers 12 bases. This CDR3 contains 14 residues. V lost 4 bases to trimming and J lost 3 bases; unmatched junction nucleotides: 2. Germline CDR1 and CDR2: SGHDT and YYEEEE. The CDR3 DNA reads TGTGCCAGCAGCGTACTAGCGGGGGGCTACGAGCAGTACTTC. It codes for CASSVLAGGYEQYF.